The 32 T cell receptor beta chains below all came from one sample that was sequenced in a study of blood T cell repertoires in COVID-19. TCRdb keeps only in-frame clones here, not all; method: immunoSEQ multiplex PCR. Among fewer than 400,000 clones listed, about four fifths were seen once. Sequencing was performed on peripheral blood. These receptor sequences come from a man aged 30 to 39 with active or convalescent COVID-19.

The chain joins TRBV21-1 to TRBJ2-7; TRBD1, the table's D call, lacks a check against the DNA. TRBV21-1 is shown as a pseudogene. This CDR3 contains 20 residues. As DNA, the CDR3 is TGTGCCAGAACCGGGACAGGGGACCAGGAGGCCTATAGCCGCGCCTACGAGCAGTACTTC. Its protein is CARTGTGDQEAYSRAYEQYF.

This chain links TRBV30 with TRBJ2-7, with 8 bases identical to TRBD2. In germline, CDR1 is GTSNPN, CDR2 SVGIG (reference sequence). V lost 0 bases and J lost 3; bases outside the gene matches: 13. The CDR3 is 17 amino acids. DNA of the CDR3: TGTGCCTGGAGTGTTCGATCCGGGACTAGAAGCTACTACGAGCAGTACTTC. Its translation: CAWSVRSGTRSYYEQYF.

J is TRBJ2-1 and V is TRBV7-2; 8 bases map to TRBD2. CDR1 and CDR2 (germline): SGHTA, FQGNSA. The J segment lost 9 bases and the V segment lost 4 bases, leaving 11 bases of the junction unmatched. The CDR3 spans 15 residues. The CDR3 sequence is CASSSRTSLGGEQFF. CDR3 DNA: TGTGCCAGCAGCTCCAGGACTAGCTTGGGGGGTGAGCAGTTCTTC. Complete variable domain (other parts from reference TRBV7-2 and TRBJ2-1): GAGVSQSPSNKVTEKGKDVELRCDPISGHTALYWYRQSLGQGLEFLIYFQGNSAPDKSGLPSDRFSAERTGGSVSTLTIQRTQQEDSAVYLCASSSRTSLGGEQFFGPGTRLTVL.

V is TRBV3-1 (or the pseudogene TRBV3-2) and J is TRBJ2-7; 9 positions match TRBD2. The ends lost 4 bases at V and 4 bases at J; junction bases unmatched: 8. Germline V gene lookup returns CDR1 LGHDT and CDR2 YNNKEL (reference sequence). The CDR3 contains 15 residues. The DNA for the CDR3 is TGTGCCAGCAGCCGACAAGCGGGAGGCTCATACGAGCAGTACTTC. It specifies CASSRQAGGSYEQYF.

CDR3 in amino acids: CATAGGEGYGYTF. For the CDR3, the DNA is TGTGCCACAGCGGGGGGGGAAGGGTATGGCTACACCTTC. The chain combines TRBV6-6 with TRBJ1-2, with D possibly being TRBD1 (5 bases). The CDR3 is made up of 13 amino acids. Trimming took 10 bases from V and 5 from J, leaving 17 bases between them. The germline CDR1 and CDR2 sequences are MNHNY and SVGAGI (reference sequence).

The rearrangement joins TRBV4-1 to TRBJ2-5; 12 bases match TRBD2. V shed 3 bases, J shed 4 bases, and the junction held 15 bases outside the gene matches. Germline-derived CDR1 and CDR2 are MGHRA and YSYEKL. The CDR3 contains 19 residues. The CDR3 DNA reads as TGCGCCAGCAGCCATCCCGGCCTAGCGGGGGGGCCTTACAGAGAGACCCAGTACTTC. Translated: CASSHPGLAGGPYRETQYF.

This rearrangement joins TRBV29-1 to TRBJ2-3, with a tentative D call TRBD2 (6 bases). The length of the CDR3 is 13 residues. Germline CDR1 reads SQVTM; CDR2 reads ANQGSEA. V was pared by 5 bases and J by 4 bases, with 13 bases between. CDR3 loop: CSVRRDIADTQYF. Here the CDR3 DNA reads TGCAGCGTTCGGCGGGATATAGCAGATACGCAGTATTTT.

The chain carries TRBV5-1 and TRBJ2-7, with 9 bases aligning to TRBD1. This CDR3 contains 14 residues. Germline assignment: CDR1 SGHRS and CDR2 YFSETQ. V lost 0 bases to trimming and J lost 7 bases; unmatched junction nucleotides: 5. The CDR3 nucleotides read TGCGCCAGCAGCTTGGGACAGGGGGTTGAAGAGCAGTACTTC. Its protein is CASSLGQGVEEQYF.

V is TRBV29-1 and J is TRBJ1-2; D is ambiguous. Trimming pared 4 bases from V and 2 bases from J, leaving 5 bases between. The CDR3 sequence is 11 residues long. Germline CDR1 reads SQVTM; CDR2 reads ANQGSEA. The DNA for the CDR3 is TGCAGCGTTGGTGAGAACTATGGCTACACCTTC. Translation gives CSVGENYGYTF.

The chain uses TRBV7-2 and TRBJ2-7, with a possible D match to TRBD1 (5 bases). Germline-derived CDR1 and CDR2 are SGHTA and FQGNSA. The V end lost 3 bases, the J end lost 3 bases, and 9 bases lay between the germline ends. CDR3 length: 13 amino acids. As DNA, the CDR3 is TGTGCCAGCAGCTTGGACATGGACTACGAGCAGTACTTC. This translates into CASSLDMDYEQYF.

The gene calls are TRBV18 and TRBJ1-2, with 10 bases aligning to TRBD1. After removal of 5 bases from V and 4 bases from J, the junction contained 10 bases not matched to a gene. Germline values: CDR1 KGHSH, CDR2 LQKENI. The CDR3 consists of 16 residues. The CDR3 nucleotides are TGTGCCAGCTCATCGGGACAGGGGTCTCTGGGCTATGGCTACACCTTC. Translation: CASSSGQGSLGYGYTF.

This chain uses TRBV7-2 with TRBJ2-5; no firm D call. Per germline, CDR1 SGHTA and CDR2 FQGNSA. V was cut by 5 bases and J by 4 bases, with 11 bases left in between. CDR3 length equals 13 residues. CDR3 in amino acids: CASSRLPLETQYF. The CDR3 DNA reads TGTGCCAGCAGCCGCCTTCCACTAGAGACCCAGTACTTC.

V and J are TRBV7-2 and TRBJ2-7, with TRBD1 identical over 10 bases. This CDR3 is built from 16 residues. J gave up 1 base and V 5 bases, and 8 bases lay outside the gene matches. Germline CDR1 reads SGHTA; CDR2 reads FQGNSA. The CDR3 DNA sequence: TGTGCCAGCAGCCCCCCCTGGACAGGGGGATCCTACGAGCAGTACTTC. Translated: CASSPPWTGGSYEQYF.

The chain combines TRBV5-4 with TRBJ2-2; 9 nucleotides align to TRBD1. CDR1 and CDR2 (germline): SGHNT, YYREEE (reference sequence). V dropped 4 bases and J dropped 4; count of bases not matched to a gene: 8. The CDR3 runs 16 residues. This chain's CDR3 is CASSLPGQGGTGELFF. CDR3 bases: TGTGCCAGCAGCCTACCGGGACAGGGCGGCACCGGGGAGCTGTTTTTT.

The chain is built from TRBV18 and TRBJ1-4; 8 positions match TRBD1. With V trimmed by 2 bases and J by 0 bases, 14 bases remained unmatched. The CDR3 runs to 20 residues. The germline gives CDR1 KGHSH, CDR2 LQKENI. This CDR3 reads CASSPIPFPQGAATNEKLFF. The CDR3 DNA reads as TGTGCCAGCTCACCAATCCCTTTCCCCCAGGGGGCAGCAACTAATGAAAAACTGTTTTTT.

The table lists this clone with a count of one. V is TRBV27 and J is TRBJ1-5, with D uncertain. Per germline, CDR1 MNHEY and CDR2 SMNVEV (reference sequence). Trimming left V 3 bases short and J 1 base short, with 4 bases between. The CDR3 consists of 13 residues. The CDR3 DNA reads as TGTGCCAGCAGTTTTAGCAGCAATCAGCCCCAGCATTTT. Amino acids: CASSFSSNQPQHF.

V is TRBV7-7 and J is TRBJ1-1; tentative D call: TRBD1 (5 bases). This CDR3 contains 15 residues. Looked up from germline, CDR1 is SSHAT and CDR2 is FNYEAQ (reference sequence). V lost 2 bases, J lost 1 base, and 11 bases lay in between. The CDR3 loop is CASSLIRGSNTEAFF. The CDR3 DNA is TGTGCCAGCAGCTTAATAAGGGGCTCGAACACTGAAGCTTTCTTT.

The chain links TRBV6-6 to TRBJ2-2, with D unclear. Germline CDR1 is MNHNY and CDR2 is SVGAGI (reference sequence). The length of the CDR3 is 14 residues. The V end lost 6 bases, the J end lost 3 bases, and 11 bases lay between the germline ends. CDR3 amino acids: CASRSTADTGELFF. The CDR3 DNA reads TGTGCCAGCAGGTCGACGGCGGACACCGGGGAGCTGTTTTTT.

This chain links TRBV3-1 (or the pseudogene TRBV3-2) with TRBJ2-2; D perhaps matches TRBD2 (5 bases). Trimming pared 3 bases from V and 3 bases from J, leaving 20 bases between. The CDR3 runs 18 residues. Germline CDR1 LGHDT, CDR2 YNNKEL (reference sequence). The CDR3 reads CASSHGVGGSRYTGELFF. The CDR3, as DNA: TGTGCCAGCAGCCATGGTGTGGGCGGGTCTAGATACACCGGGGAGCTGTTTTTT.

This chain connects TRBV3-1 (or the pseudogene TRBV3-2) to TRBJ2-2; 8 bases map to TRBD2. The CDR3 loop spans 16 amino acids. Germline loops: CDR1 LGHDT, CDR2 YNNKEL (reference sequence). V gave up 0 bases and J gave up 4 bases; unmatched junction bases: 4. The CDR3 sequence: CASSQDPSGPTGELFF. Written as DNA, the CDR3 is TGTGCCAGCAGCCAAGACCCTAGCGGGCCCACCGGGGAGCTGTTTTTT.

The CDR3 region is CATSDLGTGVETQYF. Here the CDR3 DNA reads TGTGCCACCAGTGACCTTGGGACAGGGGTGGAGACCCAGTACTTC. This chain connects TRBV24-1 to TRBJ2-5, with 10 bases that match TRBD1. Looked up from germline, CDR1 is KGHDR and CDR2 is SFDVKD. After removal of 4 bases from V and 5 bases from J, the junction contained 6 bases not matched to a gene. The CDR3 has 15 residues.

The chain has TRBV6-5 and TRBJ2-3, with 7 nucleotides matching TRBD1. The CDR3 is made up of 15 amino acids. V was pared by 10 bases and J by 1 base, with 11 bases of the junction left unmatched. Germline CDR1 MNHEY, CDR2 SVGAGI. CDR3 bases: TGTGCCACGACAGGGCTTCGATCTGGCACAGATACGCAGTATTTT. Translating gives CATTGLRSGTDTQYF.

V gene TRBV9 combines with J gene TRBJ2-7, with D perhaps matching TRBD2 (6 bases). The CDR3 loop spans 15 amino acids. CDR1 is SGDLS, CDR2 YYNGEE, per germline. Trimming took off 0 bases at V and 2 bases at J, with 12 bases between the two ends. In nucleotides, the CDR3 is TGTGCCAGCAGCGTAGCCGGGACTTCCCCCTACGAGCAGTACTTC. It encodes CASSVAGTSPYEQYF.

J is TRBJ1-1 and V is TRBV5-1; possible D gene TRBD1, 6 bases. V lost 2 bases and J 0 bases, leaving 8 bases between the germline ends. Germline V gives CDR1 SGHRS, CDR2 YFSETQ. The CDR3 spans 14 residues. This CDR3 reads CASSFGTLNTEAFF. The CDR3 nucleotides are TGCGCCAGCAGCTTTGGGACACTGAACACTGAAGCTTTCTTT.

This clone was seen only once. The chain recombines TRBV18 with TRBJ2-2; 11 bases map to TRBD2. Germline V lookup: CDR1 KGHSH, CDR2 LQKENI. CDR3 length: 16 residues. The ends lost 3 bases at V and 4 bases at J; junction bases unmatched: 4. The DNA of the CDR3 is TGTGCCAGCTCACCCGGGACTAGCGGTTTCACCGGGGAGCTGTTTTTT. This gives the protein CASSPGTSGFTGELFF.

This sequence joins TRBV7-3 and TRBJ1-1, with 8 bases aligning to TRBD1. The CDR3 totals 15 residues. V was clipped by 1 base and J by 4 bases; unmatched bases: 5. Germline loops: CDR1 SGHTA, CDR2 FQGTGA. For the CDR3, the DNA is TGTGCCAGCAGCTTAAGCGGACAGGGCGGCACTGAAGCTTTCTTT. Protein sequence: CASSLSGQGGTEAFF.

The rearrangement joins TRBV4-3 to TRBJ1-6; no clear D. The CDR3 is 16 amino acids. The germline V gene has CDR1 LGHNA and CDR2 YSLEER. Trimming cost V 4 bases and J 9 bases, with 19 bases left between them. CDR3 DNA sequence: TGCGCCAGCAGCCCCATGGCCGACGGGATCAGTTCACCCCTCCACTTT. Its translation is CASSPMADGISSPLHF.

The chain joins TRBV19 to TRBJ1-4, with D possibly TRBD1 on 6 matching bases. Deletions cut 4 bases from V and 8 bases from J, with 23 bases between. CDR1 is LNHDA and CDR2 is SQIVND in the germline V gene (reference sequence). The CDR3 length is 17 residues. The CDR3 here is CASSTLPTGQLIEKLFF. In DNA form, the CDR3 reads TGTGCCAGTAGTACCCTACCGACAGGACAACTAATAGAAAAACTGTTTTTT.

A single count supports this clone. The rearrangement uses TRBV19 and TRBJ2-3, with TRBD1 matching over 8 bases. In germline, CDR1 is LNHDA, CDR2 SQIVND (reference sequence). The ends lost 7 bases at V and 0 bases at J; junction bases unmatched: 6. CDR3 length: 15 amino acids. CDR3 amino acids: CASNRQGTSTDTQYF. The CDR3 region has the DNA TGTGCCAGTAATAGACAGGGGACTAGCACAGATACGCAGTATTTT.

The chain recombines TRBV5-1 with TRBJ1-2, with 7 bases fitting TRBD1. The V gene's germline CDR1 is SGHRS and CDR2 YFSETQ. V lost 1 base to trimming and J lost 6 bases; unmatched junction nucleotides: 9. The CDR3 has 15 residues. CDR3 region: CASSLLEGAGDGYTF. DNA of the CDR3: TGCGCCAGCAGCTTGCTGGAGGGGGCTGGCGATGGCTACACCTTC. Looking up the rest from reference TRBV5-1 and TRBJ1-2 gives the full variable domain: KAGVTQTPRYLIKTRGQQVTLSCSPISGHRSVSWYQQTPGQGLQFLFEYFSETQRNKGNFPGRFSGRQFSNSRSEMNVSTLELGDSALYLCASSLLEGAGDGYTFGSGTRLTVV.

The chain uses TRBV9 and TRBJ1-2; D ambiguous. Trimming took 3 bases from V and 8 from J, leaving 11 bases between them. The germline V gene encodes CDR1 SGDLS and CDR2 YYNGEE. This CDR3 has 12 residues. For the CDR3, the DNA is TGTGCCAGCAGCGCCGGGTCGGGGGGCTACACCTTC. As protein: CASSAGSGGYTF.

This clone has a single count. The rearrangement links TRBV28 to TRBJ2-3; 10 nucleotides align to TRBD2. The J segment lost 3 bases and the V segment lost 11 bases, leaving 11 bases of the junction unmatched. Per germline, CDR1 MDHEN and CDR2 SYDVKM. The CDR3 runs to 15 residues. For the CDR3, the DNA is TGTGCCGCCCTGGGGCTAGCGGGAGTTACAGATACGCAGTATTTT. Its protein is CAALGLAGVTDTQYF.